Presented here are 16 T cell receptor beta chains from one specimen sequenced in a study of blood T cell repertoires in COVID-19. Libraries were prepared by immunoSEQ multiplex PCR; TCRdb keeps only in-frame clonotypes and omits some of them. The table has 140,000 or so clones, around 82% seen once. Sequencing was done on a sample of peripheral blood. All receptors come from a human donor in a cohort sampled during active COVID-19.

CDR3 protein: CASSLPGTGVYGYTF. The CDR3 DNA reads as TGTGCCAGCAGTTTACCCGGGACAGGGGTTTATGGCTACACCTTC. The rearrangement links TRBV28 to TRBJ1-2; 10 positions match TRBD1. Losses at the gene ends were 2 bases for V and 5 bases for J; bases not matched to a gene: 5. CDR1 is MDHEN, CDR2 SYDVKM, per germline. The CDR3 contains 15 residues.

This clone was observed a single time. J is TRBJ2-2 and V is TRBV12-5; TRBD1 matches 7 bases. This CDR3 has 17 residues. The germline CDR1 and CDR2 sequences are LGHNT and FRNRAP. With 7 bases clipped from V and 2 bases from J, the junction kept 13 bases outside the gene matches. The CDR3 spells CASARGQSRSNTGELFF. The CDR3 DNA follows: TGTGCTAGTGCTCGGGGACAGTCGAGATCCAACACCGGGGAGCTGTTTTTT.

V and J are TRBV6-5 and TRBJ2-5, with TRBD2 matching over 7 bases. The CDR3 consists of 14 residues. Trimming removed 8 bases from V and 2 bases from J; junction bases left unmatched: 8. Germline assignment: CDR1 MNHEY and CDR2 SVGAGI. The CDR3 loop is CASPSNGGQETQYF. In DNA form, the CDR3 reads TGTGCCAGCCCTTCCAACGGGGGGCAAGAGACCCAGTACTTC.

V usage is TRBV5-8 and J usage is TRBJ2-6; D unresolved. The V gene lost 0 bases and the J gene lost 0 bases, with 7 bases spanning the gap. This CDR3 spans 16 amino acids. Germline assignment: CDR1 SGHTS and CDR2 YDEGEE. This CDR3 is CASSLGSNSGANVLTF. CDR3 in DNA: TGTGCCAGCAGCTTGGGTAGCAACTCTGGGGCCAACGTCCTGACTTTC.

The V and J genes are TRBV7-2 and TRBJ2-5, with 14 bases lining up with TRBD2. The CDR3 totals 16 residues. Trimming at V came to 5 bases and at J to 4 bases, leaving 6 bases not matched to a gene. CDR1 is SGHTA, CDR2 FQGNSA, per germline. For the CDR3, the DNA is TGTGCCAGCAGCCAAAGGACTAGCGGGGGGAGAGAGACCCAGTACTTC. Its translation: CASSQRTSGGRETQYF.

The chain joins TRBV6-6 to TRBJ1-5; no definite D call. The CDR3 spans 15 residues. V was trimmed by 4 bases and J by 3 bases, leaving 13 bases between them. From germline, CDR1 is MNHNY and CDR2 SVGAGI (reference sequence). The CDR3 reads CASSFVPRNNQPQHF. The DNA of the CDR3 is TGTGCCAGCAGTTTTGTACCCAGGAACAATCAGCCCCAGCATTTT.

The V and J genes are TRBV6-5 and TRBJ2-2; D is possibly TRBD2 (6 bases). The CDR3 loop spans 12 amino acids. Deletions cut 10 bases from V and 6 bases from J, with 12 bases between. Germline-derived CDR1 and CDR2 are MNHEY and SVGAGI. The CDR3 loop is CATRGTSGELFF. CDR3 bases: TGTGCCACCCGGGGGACCTCCGGGGAGCTGTTTTTT.

DNA for the CDR3: TGTGCCAGCAGTGACAGTCCATCCTACGAGCAGTACTTC. This codes for CASSDSPSYEQYF. V usage is TRBV2 and J usage is TRBJ2-7; D not resolved. CDR3 length: 13 amino acids. V was shortened by 3 bases and J by 1 base, with 7 bases between the two germline ends. Germline assignment: CDR1 SNHLY and CDR2 FYNNEI.

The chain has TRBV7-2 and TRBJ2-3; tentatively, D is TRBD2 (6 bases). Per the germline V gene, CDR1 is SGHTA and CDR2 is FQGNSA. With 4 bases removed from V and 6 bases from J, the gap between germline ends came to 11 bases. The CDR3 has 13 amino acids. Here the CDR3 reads CASSSSLADTQYF. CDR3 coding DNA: TGTGCCAGCAGCTCCAGCCTAGCGGATACGCAGTATTTT.

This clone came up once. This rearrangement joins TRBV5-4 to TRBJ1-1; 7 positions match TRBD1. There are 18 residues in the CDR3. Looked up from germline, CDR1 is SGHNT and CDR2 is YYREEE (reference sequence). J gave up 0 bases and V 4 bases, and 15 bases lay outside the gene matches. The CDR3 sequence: CASSLNQGQIRMNTEAFF. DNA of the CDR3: TGTGCCAGCAGCCTCAACCAGGGACAGATAAGAATGAACACTGAAGCTTTCTTT.

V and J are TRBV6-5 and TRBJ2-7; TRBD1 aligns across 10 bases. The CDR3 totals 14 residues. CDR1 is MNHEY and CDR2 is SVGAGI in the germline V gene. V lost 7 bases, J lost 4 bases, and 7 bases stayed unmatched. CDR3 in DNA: TGTGCCAGCACGGCGGGACAGGGGCCGTACGAGCAGTACTTC. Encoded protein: CASTAGQGPYEQYF.

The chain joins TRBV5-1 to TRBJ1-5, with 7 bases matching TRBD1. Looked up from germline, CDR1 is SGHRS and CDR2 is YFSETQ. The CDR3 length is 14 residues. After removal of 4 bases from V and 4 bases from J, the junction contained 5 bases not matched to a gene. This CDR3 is CASSEGQQNQPQHF. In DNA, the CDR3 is TGCGCCAGCAGCGAGGGACAGCAGAATCAGCCCCAGCATTTT.

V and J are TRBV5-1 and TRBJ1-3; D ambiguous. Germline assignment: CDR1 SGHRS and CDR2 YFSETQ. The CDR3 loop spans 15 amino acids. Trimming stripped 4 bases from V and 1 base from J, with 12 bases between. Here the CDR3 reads CASSPDGGSGNTIYF. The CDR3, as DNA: TGCGCCAGCAGCCCGGACGGAGGATCTGGAAACACCATATATTTT.

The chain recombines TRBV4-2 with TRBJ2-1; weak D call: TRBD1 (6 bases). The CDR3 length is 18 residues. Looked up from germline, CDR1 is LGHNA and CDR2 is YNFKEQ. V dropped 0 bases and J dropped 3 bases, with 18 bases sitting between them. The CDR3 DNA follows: TGTGCCAGCAGCCAAGAATTGATAAGACAGGACTTCTACAATGAGCAGTTCTTC. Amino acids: CASSQELIRQDFYNEQFF.

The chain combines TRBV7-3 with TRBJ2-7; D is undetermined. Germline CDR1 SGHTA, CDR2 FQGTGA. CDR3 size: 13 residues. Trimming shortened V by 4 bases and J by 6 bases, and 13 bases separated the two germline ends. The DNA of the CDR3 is TGTGCCAGCAGCTCCAGTGGCGGCGGCGAGCAGTACTTC. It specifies CASSSSGGGEQYF.

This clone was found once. CDR3 in amino acids: CASSLTAASTDTQYF. CDR3 coding DNA: TGTGCCAGCAGCTTAACGGCGGCTAGCACAGATACGCAGTATTTT. The rearrangement joins TRBV7-3 to TRBJ2-3, with D hard to call. This CDR3 spans 15 amino acids. Deletions cut 0 bases from V and 0 bases from J, with 7 bases between. Germline CDR1 and CDR2: SGHTA and FQGTGA.